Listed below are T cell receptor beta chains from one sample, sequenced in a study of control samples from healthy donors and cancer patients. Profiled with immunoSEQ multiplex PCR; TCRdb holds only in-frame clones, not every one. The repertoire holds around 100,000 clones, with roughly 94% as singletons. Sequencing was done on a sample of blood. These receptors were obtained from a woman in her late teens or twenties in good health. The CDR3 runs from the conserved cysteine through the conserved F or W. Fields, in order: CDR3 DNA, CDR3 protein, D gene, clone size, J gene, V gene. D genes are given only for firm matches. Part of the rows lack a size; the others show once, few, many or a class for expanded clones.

TGTGCCAGCAGCCGCGTGGGCCTCTACGAGCAGTACTTC,CASSRVGLYEQYF,NA,once,TRBJ2-7,TRBV9
TGCGCCAGCAGCTTGTCCGGGGGTGATCGGTCACCCCTCCACTTT,CASSLSGGDRSPLHF,NA,NA,TRBJ1-6,TRBV5-1
TGTGCCAGCAGGGGGACAGGGAATAGGGGATCACCCCTCCACTTT,CASRGTGNRGSPLHF,TRBD1,once,TRBJ1-6,TRBV6-5
TGTGCCAGCGGGAGGTCTCAAGATACGCAGTATTTT,CASGRSQDTQYF,NA,NA,TRBJ2-3,TRBV12-3/TRBV12-4
TGCAGCGTTCTAACCTCTCGAGATACGCAGTATTTT,CSVLTSRDTQYF,NA,NA,TRBJ2-3,TRBV29-1
TGTGCCAGTAGTAAGCGAGAGCGGGTCACAGATACGCAGTATTTT,CASSKRERVTDTQYF,NA,once,TRBJ2-3,TRBV19
TGTGCCAGCAGCTTGGCAGGAGCTGAAAAACTGTTTTTT,CASSLAGAEKLFF,NA,NA,TRBJ1-4,TRBV7-9
TGTGCCTGGACCACACCGATTACCGGGGGCGAGCAGTACTTC,CAWTTPITGGEQYF,NA,NA,TRBJ2-7,TRBV30
TGTGCCAGCAGTGCCCCGTCAAGACTAAACACTGAAGCTTTCTTT,CASSAPSRLNTEAFF,NA,NA,TRBJ1-1,TRBV2
TGTGCCAGCTCACCAGTGGGGTCGGATAATTCACCCCTCCACTTT,CASSPVGSDNSPLHF,NA,once,TRBJ1-6,TRBV18
TGTGCCAGCAACCCTGGGACGGAGGCCACAGATACGCAGTATTTT,CASNPGTEATDTQYF,NA,NA,TRBJ2-3,TRBV6-5
TGTGCCAGCAGTGAGGCGCTCTCCCCCAGACGCAAGACCGGGATGAACACTGAAGCTTTCTTT,CASSEALSPRRKTGMNTEAFF,NA,NA,TRBJ1-1,TRBV2
TGCGCCAGCAGCTTGGGTACAGGGAATGGCTACACCTTC,CASSLGTGNGYTF,NA,few,TRBJ1-2,TRBV5-1
TGTGCCAGCACCCTAATGGACGAACTCAAGGTGCAGTACTTC,CASTLMDELKVQYF,NA,NA,TRBJ2-7,TRBV9